One sample yielded the 15 T cell receptor beta chains listed below, sequenced in a study of naive and memory T cell subsets. An equimolar mix of two oligonucleotides served as the beta constant-region primer for TRBC1 and TRBC2. TCRdb re-derived calls from the UMI-ligation and nested PCR reads in MiXCR, one entry per CDR3 protein. Of under 150,000 distinct CDR3 sequences in the sample, about 17% were seen once. The sequenced material came from naive CD4+ T cells from blood. These receptors all come from a human donor in good health.

This CDR3 reads CSVGGQLGDEQFF. In DNA form, the CDR3 reads TGCAGCGTTGGGGGACAGTTGGGCGATGAGCAGTTCTTC. The chain is built from TRBV29-1 and TRBJ2-1; 7 positions match TRBD1. The germline V gene has CDR1 SQVTM and CDR2 ANQGSEA. J lost 8 bases, V lost 4 bases, and 8 bases had no gene match. The CDR3 runs to 13 residues.

This clonotype occurred a few times. This chain connects TRBV12-3 or TRBV12-4 to TRBJ2-3; a weak D match, TRBD1 (5 bases). This CDR3 is 13 amino acids long. Trimming stripped 10 bases from V and 5 bases from J, with 16 bases between. The DNA of the CDR3 is TGTGCCACCCCGTTCCAAAGGGGAGATACGCAGTATTTT. This translates into CATPFQRGDTQYF.

This clonotype was counted a few times. This chain joins TRBV29-1 and TRBJ2-1, with 9 bases fitting TRBD2. The CDR3 has 15 residues. The V and J ends lost 8 bases and 0 bases, in that order; junction bases with no gene match: 8. The germline V gene has CDR1 SQVTM and CDR2 ANQGSEA. This CDR3 reads CSLLSGGNSYNEQFF. DNA of the CDR3: TGCAGCCTCCTTAGCGGGGGAAACTCCTACAATGAGCAGTTCTTC.

This clonotype was seen more than once but under ten times. The CDR3 region is CASRDWLLLDNSPLHF. The CDR3 bases are TGTGCCAGCAGAGACTGGTTACTCCTGGATAATTCACCCCTCCACTTT. V gene TRBV6-1 combines with J gene TRBJ1-6; D is uncertain. The CDR3 extends over 16 amino acids. V lost 6 bases, J lost 5 bases, and 17 bases lay in between. Looked up from germline, CDR1 is MNHNS and CDR2 is SASEGT.

The chain links TRBV20-1 to TRBJ2-5; tentatively, D is TRBD2 (6 bases). Trimming removed 1 base from V and 5 bases from J, with 14 bases in between. The CDR3 has 14 residues. Germline lookup yields CDR1 DFQATT and CDR2 SNEGSKA (reference sequence). The CDR3 DNA reads TGCAGTGCTAGAGTCGGGGGATCGGGTGAGACCCAGTACTTC. Encoded protein: CSARVGGSGETQYF.

The gene calls are TRBV20-1 and TRBJ2-1, with 9 bases that match TRBD2. Looked up from germline, CDR1 is DFQATT and CDR2 is SNEGSKA (reference sequence). After removal of 4 bases from V and 3 bases from J, the junction contained 16 bases not matched to a gene. The CDR3 spans 18 residues. This chain's CDR3 is CSATRRTSSGDFYNEQFF. The CDR3 region has the DNA TGCAGTGCTACCCGACGAACGTCTAGCGGGGATTTCTACAATGAGCAGTTCTTC.

The chain links TRBV28 to TRBJ2-5; D uncertain. The CDR3 is made up of 12 amino acids. V lost 5 bases to trimming and J lost 3 bases, with 7 bases between them. The germline V gene encodes CDR1 MDHEN and CDR2 SYDVKM. The DNA of the CDR3 is TGTGCCAGCAGTGAACTAAAAGAGACCCAGTACTTC. Its translation: CASSELKETQYF.

The chain recombines TRBV20-1 with TRBJ1-2; the match to TRBD1 covers 9 bases. Per germline, CDR1 DFQATT and CDR2 SNEGSKA (reference sequence). There are 14 residues in the CDR3. After removal of 3 bases from V and 6 bases from J, the junction contained 8 bases not matched to a gene. In DNA form, the CDR3 reads TGCAGTGCTAGTCCCGAGGACAGGGGAAATGGCTACACCTTC. It encodes CSASPEDRGNGYTF.

V gene TRBV19 combines with J gene TRBJ2-1, with 7 nucleotides matching TRBD1. This CDR3 comprises 16 residues. J lost 7 bases, V lost 4 bases, and 13 bases had no gene match. The V gene's germline CDR1 is LNHDA and CDR2 SQIVND (reference sequence). The CDR3 nucleotides are TGTGCCAGTAGTAGAAGGACAGGAGTCGAGTCAAATGAGCAGTTCTTC. Translation: CASSRRTGVESNEQFF.

Only a few counts were recorded for this clonotype. The rearrangement joins TRBV7-9 to TRBJ1-4; 8 nucleotides line up with TRBD1. Germline CDR1 is SEHNR and CDR2 is FQNEAQ (reference sequence). With 5 bases clipped from V and 2 bases from J, the junction kept 4 bases outside the gene matches. The CDR3 loop spans 15 amino acids. The CDR3 region has the DNA TGTGCCAGCAGCGGACAGGGACGGACTAATGAAAAACTGTTTTTT. Its translation: CASSGQGRTNEKLFF.

This clonotype was detected only a few times. The chain employs TRBV29-1 and TRBJ1-1; 7 positions agree with TRBD1. V trimming: 7 bases; J trimming: 3 bases; junction bases outside the gene matches: 8. Germline CDR1 SQVTM, CDR2 ANQGSEA. The CDR3 sequence is 13 residues long. CDR3 region: CSATQGGHTEAFF. For the CDR3, the DNA is TGCAGCGCCACGCAGGGGGGGCACACTGAAGCTTTCTTT.

The V call is TRBV11-2, the J call TRBJ2-5, with 9 nucleotides matching TRBD2. The CDR3 totals 15 residues. Germline V CDR1 and CDR2: SGHAT, FQNNGV. V lost 3 bases and J lost 5; bases outside the gene matches: 7. The CDR3 reads CASSFPSGAGETQYF. The CDR3 nucleotides are TGTGCCAGCAGCTTCCCTAGCGGGGCGGGGGAGACCCAGTACTTC. The whole variable domain, filled in from reference TRBV11-2 and TRBJ2-5, reads EAGVAQSPRYKIIEKRQSVAFWCNPISGHATLYWYQQILGQGPKLLIQFQNNGVVDDSQLPKDRFSAERLKGVDSTLKIQPAKLEDSAVYLCASSFPSGAGETQYFGPGTRLLVL.

The chain uses TRBV5-1 and TRBJ2-2; D is unresolved. The CDR3 extends over 15 amino acids. Germline CDR1 is SGHRS and CDR2 is YFSETQ. Trimming pared 0 bases from V and 7 bases from J, leaving 13 bases between. In nucleotides, the CDR3 is TGCGCCAGCAGCTTGGCGGTACAGACAAGCGGGGAGCTGTTTTTT. Its protein product is CASSLAVQTSGELFF.

The chain links TRBV28 to TRBJ2-2, with 7 nucleotides matching TRBD1. V lost 7 bases and J lost 4; bases outside the gene matches: 9. This CDR3 has 15 residues. The germline V gene encodes CDR1 MDHEN and CDR2 SYDVKM. CDR3 nucleotides: TGTGCCAGCACCATGGACAGGCGCGGCACCGGGGAGCTGTTTTTT. The encoded protein is CASTMDRRGTGELFF.

This clonotype showed up just a few times. V usage is TRBV15 and J usage is TRBJ1-2, with a tentative D call TRBD1 (5 bases). The CDR3 totals 16 residues. Looked up from germline, CDR1 is LNHNV and CDR2 is YYDKDF (reference sequence). The V and J ends lost 0 bases and 8 bases respectively, with 19 bases between them. The CDR3 is CATSRDKGTSLRGYTF. The CDR3 region has the DNA TGTGCCACCAGCAGAGATAAAGGGACCTCCCTACGGGGCTACACCTTC. Drawing the rest from reference TRBV15 and TRBJ1-2, the complete variable domain is DAMVIQNPRYQVTQFGKPVTLSCSQTLNHNVMYWYQQKSSQAPKLLFHYYDKDFNNEADTPDNFQSRRPNTSFCFLDIRSPGLGDTAMYLCATSRDKGTSLRGYTFGSGTRLTVV.